Following are 26 T cell receptor beta chains from one sample sequenced in a study of CD8 T cells in ankylosing spondylitis. Overall study results and limits: About 8 highly homologous variants made up a TCR beta motif, and this motif appeared characteristic of ankylosing spondylitis blood.

For these receptors, no antigen is known. Via MiXCR, TCRdb re-called the 5' RACE reads, giving one row per CDR3 protein. The table records about 450,000 distinct CDR3 sequences, roughly 27% of them present only once. Sequencing was carried out using blood, either unsorted or a sorted T cell fraction (not recorded which). These TCRs come from a male donor with ankylosing spondylitis.

This clonotype has more than one count but fewer than ten. This sequence joins TRBV30 and TRBJ2-7, with TRBD1 identical over 7 bases. Germline values: CDR1 GTSNPN, CDR2 SVGIG (reference sequence). The CDR3 totals 14 residues. V shed 4 bases and J 2 bases; nucleotides not matched to a gene: 8. CDR3 DNA: TGTGCCTGGACCAAGGGGGCTCTCGCCTACGAGCAGTACTTC. Amino acids: CAWTKGALAYEQYF.

Written as DNA, the CDR3 is TGTGCCAGCAGCCCCCCGGGTATGAACACTGAAGCTTTCTTT. Amino acids: CASSPPGMNTEAFF. This chain joins TRBV7-2 and TRBJ1-1; no firm D call. This CDR3 contains 14 residues. Germline CDR1 reads SGHTA; CDR2 reads FQGNSA. Trimming took 5 bases from V and 0 from J, leaving 10 bases between them.

The chain couples TRBV5-4 to TRBJ2-1; 12 bases are a match to TRBD2. V lost 0 bases, J lost 8 bases, and 18 bases stayed unmatched. The CDR3 spans 20 residues. Germline-derived CDR1 and CDR2 are SGHNT and YYREEE (reference sequence). CDR3 amino acids: CASSLGPGLAGPIKKDEQFF. CDR3 sequence (DNA): TGTGCCAGCAGCTTGGGGCCCGGACTAGCGGGACCGATTAAAAAGGATGAGCAGTTCTTC.

This chain joins TRBV24-1 and TRBJ2-5, with TRBD1 matching 9 bases. The CDR3 length is 16 residues. The ends lost 3 bases at V and 4 bases at J; junction bases unmatched: 8. Germline V CDR1 and CDR2: KGHDR, SFDVKD. Written as DNA, the CDR3 is TGTGCCACCAGTGATCCCGGGACAGGGACGGGAGAGACCCAGTACTTC. This sequence encodes CATSDPGTGTGETQYF.

This clonotype was observed a single time. V and J are TRBV3-1 and TRBJ2-2; TRBD2 aligns across 10 bases. The CDR3 contains 17 residues. V trimming: 4 bases; J trimming: 0 bases; junction bases outside the gene matches: 5. The V gene's germline CDR1 is LGHDT and CDR2 YNNKEL (reference sequence). The CDR3 DNA reads as TGTGCCAGCAGCCGGACTAGCGGAAATGCGAACACCGGGGAGCTGTTTTTT. It specifies CASSRTSGNANTGELFF.

V gene TRBV7-9 combines with J gene TRBJ2-7; D not resolved. V lost 2 bases to trimming and J lost 5 bases, with 4 bases between them. CDR1 SEHNR and CDR2 FQNEAQ come from the germline V gene (reference sequence). The CDR3 is 11 residues long. CDR3 bases: TGTGCCAGCAGCTTAATCAACGAGCAGTACTTC. Its protein product is CASSLINEQYF.

In this sample, this clonotype turned up a few times. The rearrangement uses TRBV5-1 and TRBJ2-5, with 8 bases matching TRBD2. Unmatched junction bases numbered 4, after V lost 3 bases and J lost 3 bases. Germline V gene lookup returns CDR1 SGHRS and CDR2 YFSETQ. The CDR3 length is 14 residues. The CDR3 region has the DNA TGCGCCAGCAGCTCAGCGGGAGTCAAAGAGACCCAGTACTTC. Amino acid sequence: CASSSAGVKETQYF.

This chain joins TRBV6-1 and TRBJ2-7, with TRBD1 identical over 9 bases. Germline V gene lookup returns CDR1 MNHNS and CDR2 SASEGT. Unmatched junction bases numbered 12, after V lost 10 bases and J lost 5 bases. This CDR3 has 14 residues. DNA for the CDR3: TGTGCCACCATACTACAGGGGGCTAAGGACGAGCAGTACGTC. Translating gives CATILQGAKDEQYV.

The chain recombines TRBV5-6 with TRBJ2-1; maybe TRBD1 (6 bases). V lost 3 bases and J 3 bases, leaving 16 bases between the germline ends. CDR1 and CDR2 from the germline V gene are SGHDT and YYEEEE. The CDR3 contains 16 residues. The CDR3 loop reads CASSSATGRYYNEQFF. DNA for the CDR3: TGTGCCAGCAGCTCTGCAACAGGGCGGTACTACAATGAGCAGTTCTTC.

The chain employs TRBV5-6 and TRBJ2-7, with TRBD1 matching 8 bases. Germline V gives CDR1 SGHDT, CDR2 YYEEEE. There are 16 residues in the CDR3. The V and J ends lost 6 bases and 5 bases, in that order; junction bases with no gene match: 16. The CDR3 coding sequence is TGTGCCAGCACGAATGGTTGGACAGGGTTATTGGACGAGCAGTACTTC. Translated: CASTNGWTGLLDEQYF.

This clonotype has just a few counts. CDR3: CAISHGTGAASPQHF. The CDR3 DNA is TGTGCCATCAGTCACGGGACAGGGGCCGCGAGTCCCCAGCATTTT. The gene calls are TRBV10-3 and TRBJ1-5; 10 bases fit TRBD1. The CDR3 covers 15 residues. With 5 bases clipped from V and 10 bases from J, the junction kept 11 bases outside the gene matches. In germline, CDR1 is ENHRY, CDR2 SYGVKD.

This clonotype was picked up a small number of times. The rearrangement joins TRBV5-1 to TRBJ2-3; no definite D call. The V gene's germline CDR1 is SGHRS and CDR2 YFSETQ. V dropped 1 base and J dropped 2 bases, with 8 bases sitting between them. The CDR3 spans 14 residues. CDR3 sequence reads: CASSLNQYTDTQYF. CDR3 nucleotide sequence: TGCGCCAGCAGCTTGAACCAGTACACAGATACGCAGTATTTT.

The rearrangement joins TRBV12-3 or TRBV12-4 to TRBJ1-1; no firm D call. Trimming stripped 5 bases from V and 3 bases from J, with 4 bases between. CDR3 length equals 11 residues. The CDR3 protein is CASSLHTEAFF. The DNA of the CDR3 is TGTGCCAGCAGTCTCCACACTGAAGCTTTCTTT.

V usage is TRBV19 and J usage is TRBJ2-7; 7 positions match TRBD1. Per the germline V gene, CDR1 is LNHDA and CDR2 is SQIVND (reference sequence). The CDR3 is 16 amino acids. With 5 bases clipped from V and 0 bases from J, the junction kept 10 bases outside the gene matches. CDR3 in DNA: TGTGCCAGTAGTGCCAGGGACAGCCGCTACTCCTACGAGCAGTACTTC. Translation: CASSARDSRYSYEQYF.

The chain is built from TRBV15 and TRBJ1-1; D possibly corresponds to TRBD1 (5 bases). V lost 0 bases and J lost 8, with 10 bases in between. The germline gives CDR1 LNHNV, CDR2 YYDKDF (reference sequence). The CDR3 extends over 13 amino acids. The chain's CDR3 is CATSRERQWEAFF. CDR3 DNA: TGTGCCACCAGCAGAGAAAGACAGTGGGAAGCTTTCTTT.

Only a few counts were recorded for this clonotype. The V call is TRBV10-3, the J call TRBJ1-1; 9 nucleotides line up with TRBD1. Trimming at V came to 4 bases and at J to 1 base, leaving 13 bases not matched to a gene. The CDR3 is 18 amino acids. CDR1 ENHRY and CDR2 SYGVKD come from the germline V gene. The CDR3 sequence: CAISAPGQGRRGNTEAFF. The CDR3 DNA follows: TGTGCCATCAGTGCCCCGGGACAGGGTAGACGGGGGAACACTGAAGCTTTCTTT.

This clonotype was seen a few times. The genes are TRBV15 and TRBJ2-3, with no clear D. Germline-derived CDR1 and CDR2 are LNHNV and YYDKDF (reference sequence). The CDR3 spans 15 residues. V was trimmed by 1 base and J by 4 bases, leaving 12 bases between them. The CDR3 here is CATSRAASGADTQYF. In nucleotides, the CDR3 is TGTGCCACCAGCAGAGCTGCGAGTGGGGCAGATACGCAGTATTTT.

V usage is TRBV20-1 and J usage is TRBJ2-7; the match to TRBD1 covers 8 bases. CDR1 and CDR2 from the germline V gene are DFQATT and SNEGSKA (reference sequence). Trimming took 1 base from V and 6 from J; bases not matched to a gene: 5. CDR3 size: 13 residues. CDR3 in DNA: TGCAGTGCTAGAGCCGGACAGGGTGGCGAGCAGTACTTC. As protein: CSARAGQGGEQYF.

A few counts support this clonotype. The V gene is TRBV11-1, the J gene TRBJ1-5, with unresolved D. CDR3 length equals 18 residues. The germline V gene encodes CDR1 SGHAT and CDR2 FQDESV (reference sequence). Deletions cut 5 bases from V and 0 bases from J, with 20 bases between. The DNA of the CDR3 is TGTGCCAGCAGCCGTGCGTGGAGGGAGATTTATAGCAATCAGCCCCAGCATTTT. It is translated as CASSRAWREIYSNQPQHF.

V usage is TRBV2 and J usage is TRBJ2-5; tentatively, D is TRBD1 or TRBD2 (5 bases each). Trimming cost V 8 bases and J 3 bases, with 13 bases left between them. The CDR3 has 13 residues. CDR1 and CDR2 (germline): SNHLY, FYNNEI. CDR3 amino acids: CASGRDREETQYF. CDR3 bases: TGTGCCAGCGGCCGGGACCGAGAAGAGACCCAGTACTTC. The whole variable domain, filled in from reference TRBV2 and TRBJ2-5, reads EPEVTQTPSHQVTQMGQEVILRCVPISNHLYFYWYRQILGQKVEFLVSFYNNEISEKSEIFDDQFSVERPDGSNFTLKIRSTKLEDSAMYFCASGRDREETQYFGPGTRLLVL.

V is TRBV7-6 and J is TRBJ2-3, with 12 bases lining up with TRBD2. Germline-derived CDR1 and CDR2 are SGHVS and FNYEAQ. CDR3 length: 17 amino acids. V shed 3 bases, J shed 0 bases, and the junction held 4 bases outside the gene matches. This CDR3 is CASSFRTSGTSTDTQYF. In nucleotides, the CDR3 is TGTGCCAGCAGCTTTCGGACTAGCGGGACTAGCACAGATACGCAGTATTTT.

The V call is TRBV7-2, the J call TRBJ1-2; D may be TRBD1 (6 bases). V was pared by 3 bases and J by 8 bases, with 13 bases between. CDR3 length: 13 amino acids. Looked up from germline, CDR1 is SGHTA and CDR2 is FQGNSA. For the CDR3, the DNA is TGTGCCAGCAGCTTTAGACAGGCTAGCGGCTACACCTTC. It specifies CASSFRQASGYTF. The full variable domain, its missing parts supplied by reference TRBV7-2 and TRBJ1-2, is GAGVSQSPSNKVTEKGKDVELRCDPISGHTALYWYRQSLGQGLEFLIYFQGNSAPDKSGLPSDRFSAERTGGSVSTLTIQRTQQEDSAVYLCASSFRQASGYTFGSGTRLTVV.

This clonotype was counted a few times. The rearrangement joins TRBV15 to TRBJ2-3, with TRBD2 identical over 10 bases. The CDR3 contains 15 residues. The J segment lost 6 bases and the V segment lost 2 bases, leaving 5 bases of the junction unmatched. Germline V gives CDR1 LNHNV, CDR2 YYDKDF (reference sequence). The CDR3 spells CATSRLVSGGDTQYF. CDR3 nucleotides: TGTGCCACCAGCAGACTTGTTAGCGGGGGGGATACGCAGTATTTT.

This clonotype was observed a handful of times. The chain couples TRBV5-1 to TRBJ2-7; D remains unclear. This CDR3 is 14 amino acids long. V lost 6 bases, J lost 2 bases, and 15 bases lay in between. Germline V lookup: CDR1 SGHRS, CDR2 YFSETQ. The CDR3 loop is CASNDPGGTYEQYF. For the CDR3, the DNA is TGCGCCAGCAATGACCCCGGCGGAACCTACGAGCAGTACTTC. Looking up the rest from reference TRBV5-1 and TRBJ2-7 gives the full variable domain: KAGVTQTPRYLIKTRGQQVTLSCSPISGHRSVSWYQQTPGQGLQFLFEYFSETQRNKGNFPGRFSGRQFSNSRSEMNVSTLELGDSALYLCASNDPGGTYEQYFGPGTRLTVT.

The chain couples TRBV5-1 to TRBJ2-7; D gene ambiguous. The CDR3 runs to 14 residues. Between the trimmed V and J ends, which lost 2 bases and 3 bases, there was a span of 12 bases. Germline CDR1 reads SGHRS; CDR2 reads YFSETQ. DNA of the CDR3: TGCGCCAGCAGCTTAGGGTCGACACACTACGAGCAGTACTTC. This codes for CASSLGSTHYEQYF.

This rearrangement joins TRBV6-5 to TRBJ1-3; D is uncertain. This CDR3 spans 14 amino acids. CDR1 is MNHEY and CDR2 is SVGAGI in the germline V gene. Trimming shortened V by 0 bases and J by 9 bases, and 12 bases separated the two germline ends. The CDR3 loop is CASSYSFAGGTIYF. The CDR3 DNA is TGTGCCAGCAGTTACTCCTTCGCCGGAGGCACCATATATTTT.